This T cell receptor (beta chain) stems from a study of control samples from healthy donors and cancer patients. Produced via immunoSEQ multiplex PCR; TCRdb's table is partial and in-frame only. The table shows 150,000 or so clones, with approximately 93% occurring only once. CDR3 length: 16 residues. Between the trimmed V and J ends, which lost 5 bases and 7 bases, there was a span of 21 bases. CDR1 is SGHTA and CDR2 is FQGNSA in the germline V gene. The receptor's source is a man between 18 and 35 years old in good health. Source material: blood. The rearrangement joins TRBV7-2 to TRBJ1-5; weak D call: TRBD1 (5 bases). For the CDR3, the DNA is TGTGCCAGCAGCCCTCCGGGAGGTCAGGGTGGCCAGCCCCAGCATTTT. Translating gives CASSPPGGQGGQPQHF.